This T cell receptor (beta chain) was profiled in a study of blood T cell repertoires in COVID-19. Study context: The study drew acute and convalescent COVID-19 samples from the United States, Italy and Spain. Nucleic acid was either cDNA or gDNA, and it came from T cells, B-cell-depleted T cells, or PBMCs.

In the source study's methods: Amplification with reference gene primers provided the estimates of nucleated cell counts. Assay: immunoSEQ multiplex PCR; the TCRdb copy retains only in-frame clones and omits some. The V and J calls and clone size were taken over from that table, and D and trimming were inferred from the DNA. In the table there are about 90,000 clones, roughly 92% of which are singletons. The CDR3 sequence is 17 residues long. V was shortened by 0 bases and J by 0 bases, with 12 bases between the two germline ends. Germline lookup yields CDR1 SNHLY and CDR2 FYNNEI. The TCR comes from a woman between 55 and 75 years old with active COVID-19. The V call is TRBV2, the J call TRBJ1-5; the D is unclear. Material for sequencing was peripheral blood. In nucleotides, the CDR3 is TGTGCCAGCAGTGAAGCTCGAGGGATAGGTAGCAATCAGCCCCAGCATTTT. It encodes CASSEARGIGSNQPQHF. Looking up the rest from reference TRBV2 and TRBJ1-5 gives the full variable domain: EPEVTQTPSHQVTQMGQEVILRCVPISNHLYFYWYRQILGQKVEFLVSFYNNEISEKSEIFDDQFSVERPDGSNFTLKIRSTKLEDSAMYFCASSEARGIGSNQPQHFGDGTRLSIL.